These T cell receptor beta chains were read from a single sample in a study of beta chain features in type 1 diabetes. The method was immunoSEQ multiplex PCR; TCRdb's version includes in-frame clones alone and lacks a portion of them. This sample has 500,000 to 850,000 clones, with over 11% found just once. The sample was naive CD4+ T cells from blood. The receptors were sampled from a man between 18 and 29 years old with type 1 diabetes. CDR3s include the opening cysteine and the closing phenylalanine or tryptophan. A D gene is named only where the DNA matches it firmly. A row's size may be missing; if present it is once, few, many or a size class.

v_call,j_call,clone_size,d_call,cdr3_nt,cdr3_aa
TRBV4-1,TRBJ2-7,once,TRBD1,TGCGCCAGCAGCCAAGAGAGGCCAGGGGGCACCTACGAGCAGTACTTC,CASSQERPGGTYEQYF
TRBV25-1,TRBJ2-1,-,TRBD2,TGTGCCAGCAGTGTCATAGCGGGAGGGCCCAAGAATGAGCAGTTCTTC,CASSVIAGGPKNEQFF
TRBV6-1,TRBJ2-3,few,TRBD2,TGTGCCAGCAGTGAAAGGCTAGCGGGGGGTTCTAGCACAGATACGCAGTATTTT,CASSERLAGGSSTDTQYF
TRBV20-1,TRBJ2-5,few,-,TGCAGTGCGGGGGACAACCCGCCCCAGTACTTC,CSAGDNPPQYF
TRBV27,TRBJ2-3,few,-,TGTGCCAGCAGTTTATGGACTGCTACCGATACGCAGTATTTT,CASSLWTATDTQYF
TRBV2,TRBJ1-5,few,-,TGTGCCAGCAGTGAGAATTGGGGGAATCAGCCCCAGCATTTT,CASSENWGNQPQHF
TRBV7-9,TRBJ2-7,-,-,TGTGCCAGCAGCTTAGAGGGAAATTACGAGCAGTACTTC,CASSLEGNYEQYF
TRBV29-1,TRBJ2-3,few,-,TGCAGCGTTGGGACAGTAGTTAGCACAGATACGCAGTATTTT,CSVGTVVSTDTQYF
TRBV5-1,TRBJ2-7,-,TRBD2,TGCGCCAGCAGCTTGAGGGGACTAGCGGCTCGGGAGCAGTACTTC,CASSLRGLAAREQYF
TRBV7-2,TRBJ2-3,few,TRBD2,TGTGCCAGCAGCTGGGGACTAGCGGGGGGGCGAGATACGCAGTATTTT,CASSWGLAGGRDTQYF
TRBV21-1,TRBJ2-5,-,-,TGTGCCAGACAAAAGGGGGTTCAAGAGACCCAGTACTTC,CARQKGVQETQYF
TRBV2,TRBJ2-3,-,TRBD2,TGTGCCAGCAGTGGTGCGGGAGGGCCAGCAGATACGCAGTATTTT,CASSGAGGPADTQYF
TRBV30,TRBJ2-3,-,TRBD2,TGTGCCTGGAGTCCCGGACTAGCTGGAACAGATACGCAGTATTTT,CAWSPGLAGTDTQYF
TRBV5-1,TRBJ1-6,few,-,TGCGCCAGCAGCCTAAGAGGGGATAATTCACCCCTCCACTTT,CASSLRGDNSPLHF
TRBV6-6,TRBJ2-1,few,-,TGTGCCAGCAGTCCCGCCCCGGGGAGCTACAATGAGCAGTTCTTC,CASSPAPGSYNEQFF
TRBV6-5,TRBJ1-1,few,-,TGTGCCAGCAGAGATCCAGGTGTAATCGAAGCTTTCTTT,CASRDPGVIEAFF
TRBV30,TRBJ1-4,-,TRBD1,TGTGCCTGGAGTAAACTCGAGCGACAGGGACCCTCTGAAAAACTGTTTTTT,CAWSKLERQGPSEKLFF
TRBV2,TRBJ2-5,-,TRBD2,TGTGCCAGCAGTGGGGACTATCAAGAGACCCAGTACTTC,CASSGDYQETQYF
TRBV15,TRBJ2-1,few,TRBD2,TGTGCCACCAGCAGAGTAGCGGGAGTGGTGTATGAGCAGTTCTTC,CATSRVAGVVYEQFF
TRBV4-1,TRBJ2-5,-,-,TGCGCCAGCAGCCAAGGAAGGGTTTCCCAAGAGACCCAGTACTTC,CASSQGRVSQETQYF
TRBV7-2,TRBJ2-7,few,TRBD2,TGTGCCAGCAGCTTAGAAGGGACTAGCAAGGCCTACGAGCAGTACTTC,CASSLEGTSKAYEQYF
TRBV6-1,TRBJ1-2,few,-,TGTGCCAGCAGTGATAGGAGCGGCTATGGCTACACCTTC,CASSDRSGYGYTF
TRBV30,TRBJ2-3,-,TRBD2,TGTGCCTGGAGTGTAGGACTAGCGGGCACAGATACGCAGTATTTT,CAWSVGLAGTDTQYF
TRBV15,TRBJ2-7,few,-,TGTGCCACCAGCAGAGACCCCATCCGCGAGCAGTACTTC,CATSRDPIREQYF
TRBV19,TRBJ1-2,-,-,TGTGCCAGTAGTATGGGGGCAGACTATGGCTACACCTTC,CASSMGADYGYTF
TRBV4-3,TRBJ1-4,-,-,TGCGCCAGCAGCCAATTGATGGGGTCCAGAGGAGAAAAACTGTTTTTT,CASSQLMGSRGEKLFF
TRBV30,TRBJ1-1,-,-,TGTGCCTGGAGTGTGGATAGGGGATTAGCTTTCTTT,CAWSVDRGLAFF
TRBV4-3,TRBJ2-7,-,-,TGCGCCAGCAGCCAAGGAACCCTCAGGGTGGGGGGCTCCTACGAGCAGTACTTC,CASSQGTLRVGGSYEQYF
TRBV5-1,TRBJ2-5,-,-,TGCGCCAGCAGCTTGGGTCCTGAGACCCAGTACTTC,CASSLGPETQYF
TRBV28,TRBJ2-7,-,-,TGTGCCAGCAGTTTAACCAGGGAGCAGTACTTC,CASSLTREQYF
TRBV5-1,TRBJ2-1,few,TRBD2,TGCGCCAGCAGCTGGTGGGGACTAGCGGGGGAGCAGTTCTTC,CASSWWGLAGEQFF
TRBV6-6,TRBJ1-1,-,-,TGTGCCAGCAGGCCCCCTGGGGGAATGAACACTGAAGCTTTCTTT,CASRPPGGMNTEAFF
TRBV7-2,TRBJ2-5,-,TRBD1,TGTGCCAGCAGCCCGACAGGGGGCGGAGAGACCCAGTACTTC,CASSPTGGGETQYF
TRBV9,TRBJ2-3,-,-,TGTGCCAGCAGCCCCCCAATAGGAGATACGCAGTATTTT,CASSPPIGDTQYF
TRBV30,TRBJ2-3,few,-,TGTGCCTGGAGTGTAGGGTCCACAGATACGCAGTATTTT,CAWSVGSTDTQYF
TRBV28,TRBJ2-7,-,-,TGTGCCAGCAGTTCCCACCGAGAGCAGTACTTC,CASSSHREQYF
TRBV5-8,TRBJ2-2,few,TRBD1,TGTGCCAGCAGCTTGTTTGCGGGACAGGCGACCACCGGGGAGCTGTTTTTT,CASSLFAGQATTGELFF
TRBV19,TRBJ2-7,few,-,TGTGCCAGTAGTGTCCGGGACATCCGGGGGGAGCAGTACTTC,CASSVRDIRGEQYF
TRBV7-7,TRBJ2-1,few,TRBD2,TGTGCTAGCAGCTTCGGTCGGGGGGGGATGGATGAGCAGTTCTTC,CASSFGRGGMDEQFF
TRBV25-1,TRBJ2-3,few,-,TGTGCCAGCAGTGTCGAGCCTAGCACAGATACGCAGTATTTT,CASSVEPSTDTQYF
TRBV5-1,TRBJ1-1,-,-,TGCGCCAGCAGCTTGGAAGGCAGGCGGGCTGAAGCTTTCTTT,CASSLEGRRAEAFF
TRBV7-9,TRBJ1-4,few,-,TGTGCCAGCAGCTTCTTTAAGAGTAATGAAAAACTGTTTTTT,CASSFFKSNEKLFF
TRBV6-1,TRBJ2-2,-,TRBD2,TGTGCCAGCACGTCTAGCGGGAGTACCGGGGAGCTGTTTTTT,CASTSSGSTGELFF
TRBV5-1,TRBJ2-7,-,TRBD1,TGCGCCAGCAGCGAGGGACAGGGGAGCTCCTACGAGCAGTACTTC,CASSEGQGSSYEQYF
TRBV5-1,TRBJ2-3,-,TRBD2,TGCGCCAGCTACGGCGGGAGGGATGTGACAGATACGCAGTATTTT,CASYGGRDVTDTQYF
TRBV5-6,TRBJ2-7,-,-,TGTGCCAGCAGCCTTCTGAACGAGCAGTACTTC,CASSLLNEQYF
TRBV7-2,TRBJ2-6,few,-,TGTGCCAGCAGCTCAGTCTCCTCTGGGGCCAACGTCCTGACTTTC,CASSSVSSGANVLTF
TRBV7-2,TRBJ2-1,-,TRBD2,TGTGCCAGCAGCTTAGCCGCGAGCGGGGGACTTTTGAAGCAGTTCTTC,CASSLAASGGLLKQFF
TRBV6-1,TRBJ2-5,-,TRBD2,TGTGCCAGCAGTGAGGCAGCGGGGGGGCTCTGGCAAGAGACCCAGTACTTC,CASSEAAGGLWQETQYF
TRBV30,TRBJ1-4,few,-,TGTGCCGGGAACAGGGCTCTGAGTGAAAAACTGTTTTTT,CAGNRALSEKLFF
TRBV5-4,TRBJ2-5,few,-,TGTGCCAGCAGGATGACAGATCGAGGGGAGACCCAGTACTTC,CASRMTDRGETQYF
TRBV27,TRBJ2-3,-,-,TGTGCCAGCAGTTCCTACAGGACAGATACGCAGTATTTT,CASSSYRTDTQYF
TRBV7-3,TRBJ2-5,-,-,TGTGCCAGCAGCTTAACCCACCTGGGAGAGACCCAGTACTTC,CASSLTHLGETQYF
TRBV6-5,TRBJ1-2,-,TRBD1,TGTGCCAGCAGTTACTCCGGACAGGGACCCTATGGCTACACCTTC,CASSYSGQGPYGYTF
TRBV30,TRBJ1-5,-,TRBD1,TGTGCCTGGGCTAGACAGGGTAGCAATCAGCCCCAGCATTTT,CAWARQGSNQPQHF
TRBV4-3,TRBJ2-7,few,-,TGCGCCAGCAGCCAAGATCGAAGCGGCCTATACGAGCAGTACTTC,CASSQDRSGLYEQYF
TRBV30,TRBJ2-7,few,-,TGTGCCTGGCAGTACGCCGGGACACCGAGGTACGAGCAGTACTTC,CAWQYAGTPRYEQYF
TRBV5-6,TRBJ2-2,-,TRBD2,TGTGCCAGCAGCGCCCGACTAGCGGGGAACACCGGGGAGCTGTTTTTT,CASSARLAGNTGELFF